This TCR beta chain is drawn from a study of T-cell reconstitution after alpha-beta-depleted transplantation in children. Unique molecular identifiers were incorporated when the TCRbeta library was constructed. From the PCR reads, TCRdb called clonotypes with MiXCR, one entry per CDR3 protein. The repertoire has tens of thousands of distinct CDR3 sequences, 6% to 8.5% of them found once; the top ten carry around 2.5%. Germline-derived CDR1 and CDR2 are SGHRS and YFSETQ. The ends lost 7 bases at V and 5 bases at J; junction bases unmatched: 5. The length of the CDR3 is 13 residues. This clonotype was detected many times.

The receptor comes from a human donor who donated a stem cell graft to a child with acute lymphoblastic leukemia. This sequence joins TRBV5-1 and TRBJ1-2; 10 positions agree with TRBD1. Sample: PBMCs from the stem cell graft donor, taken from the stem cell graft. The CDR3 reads CASDQGQGYGYTF. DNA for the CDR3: TGCGCCAGCGACCAGGGACAGGGGTATGGCTACACCTTC.